Listed below are T cell receptor beta chains from one sample, sequenced in a study of T cell repertoires in cytomegalovirus infection. TCRdb independently ran MiXCR on the reads; one entry per CDR3 protein. The sample consists of approximately 170,000 distinct CDR3 sequences, 14% of them appearing once. Sequencing used PBMCs. Receptor source: a human donor in good health (CMV status not recorded). Some clones in this sample may be carry-over from other donors' samples. Each CDR3 is given with its conserved first and last residue. The D gene is left open where the match is weak. Not every row has a clone size; where given, it reads once, few, many or a size class.

D gene | clone size | J gene | V gene | CDR3 DNA | CDR3 protein
. | . | TRBJ2-5 | TRBV7-2 | TGTGCCAGCAGCTCCAAAGAGACCCAGTACTTC | CASSSKETQYF
. | few | TRBJ1-3 | TRBV29-1 | TGCAGCGTTGCGCAGGGGAAGAGCTCTGGAAACACCATATATTTT | CSVAQGKSSGNTIYF
. | many | TRBJ2-1 | TRBV14 | TGTGCCAGCAGCCAAGACCCCCGATCGGGCGGGGGCGCTTCGTACAATGAGCAGTTCTTC | CASSQDPRSGGGASYNEQFF
. | . | TRBJ2-1 | TRBV3-1 | TGTGCCAGCAGCCAAGCAAGGAGGTACGACAATGAGCAGTTCTTC | CASSQARRYDNEQFF
TRBD1 | many | TRBJ1-2 | TRBV20-1 | TGCAGTGCTAGAGGGCTGACAGGGGGTGACTATGGCTACACCTTC | CSARGLTGGDYGYTF
. | few | TRBJ1-4 | TRBV5-6 | TGTGCCAGCAGCGCGGGAGAGGGGGAACGTGAAAAACTGTTTTTT | CASSAGEGEREKLFF
. | many | TRBJ1-6 | TRBV7-6 | TGTGCCAGCAGCCCTACGGGGGGTGGAAATTCACCCCTCCACTTT | CASSPTGGGNSPLHF
. | . | TRBJ2-7 | TRBV29-1 | TGCAGCGTCATTTCCAGGGCCACTACCTACGAGCAGTACTTC | CSVISRATTYEQYF
. | few | TRBJ1-2 | TRBV7-9 | TGTGCCAGCAGCCCGACTACGGCGAACTATGGCTACACCTTC | CASSPTTANYGYTF
. | . | TRBJ2-1 | TRBV29-1 | TGCAGCGCCCGACAGCGGAGCTCCTACAATGAGCAGTTCTTC | CSARQRSSYNEQFF
. | many | TRBJ2-3 | TRBV12-3/TRBV12-4 | TGTGCCAGCAGTTTAGGTTTCCGGGGGCCAGATACGCAGTATTTT | CASSLGFRGPDTQYF
TRBD1 | . | TRBJ1-6 | TRBV7-3 | TGTGCCAGCAGCGTCGGGACAGCCGATAATTCACCCCTCCACTTT | CASSVGTADNSPLHF
TRBD1 | . | TRBJ1-1 | TRBV5-4 | TGTGCCAGCAGCCGCCGCGGGACAGGGTGGGTTGAAGCTTTCTTT | CASSRRGTGWVEAFF
. | . | TRBJ2-1 | TRBV7-3 | TGTGCCAGCAGCTTAACGAAGGGTGAGCAGTTCTTC | CASSLTKGEQFF
TRBD2 | many | TRBJ2-1 | TRBV14 | TGTGCCAGCAGCCATCGACTAGCGGGAGATGTTAATGAGCAGTTCTTC | CASSHRLAGDVNEQFF
. | many | TRBJ2-2 | TRBV6-1 | TGTGCCAGCAGTGACTCCGGACGCCCTACCGGGGAGCTGTTTTTT | CASSDSGRPTGELFF
. | few | TRBJ1-1 | TRBV12-5 | TGTGCTAGTGGTTCCACAGCGAACACTGAAGCTTTCTTT | CASGSTANTEAFF
. | . | TRBJ1-1 | TRBV2 | TGTGCCAGCAGAGTCTATATCAACACTGAAGCTTTCTTT | CASRVYINTEAFF
. | . | TRBJ2-5 | TRBV28 | TGTGCCAGCAGTTCCGGGGGTAGCGGCCAAGAGACCCAGTACTTC | CASSSGGSGQETQYF
TRBD2 | many | TRBJ2-7 | TRBV7-2 | TGTGCCAGCTCTTCTAGCGGGAGGGCCCACGAGCAGTACTTC | CASSSSGRAHEQYF
. | . | TRBJ2-7 | TRBV18 | TGTGCCAGCTCCCAACAGGGAAGCGAGCAGTACTTC | CASSQQGSEQYF
TRBD1 | many | TRBJ1-2 | TRBV5-1 | TGCGCCAGCAGCCCGGGGGACAGCGCGAGCGGCTACACCTTC | CASSPGDSASGYTF
TRBD2 | . | TRBJ2-4 | TRBV28 | TGTGCCAGCAGACCAGGACTAGTCAAAAACATTCAGTACTTC | CASRPGLVKNIQYF
TRBD1 | few | TRBJ1-3 | TRBV28 | TGTGCCAGCGCAGGGGGTGGTGGAAACACCATATATTTT | CASAGGGGNTIYF
TRBD2 | many | TRBJ2-1 | TRBV7-9 | TGTGCCAGCAGCCCCGGGGGGTACAATGAGCAGTTCTTC | CASSPGGYNEQFF
TRBD2 | few | TRBJ2-3 | TRBV10-3 | TGTGCCATCAGTGGGACTAGCGGGGGCACAGATACGCAGTATTTT | CAISGTSGGTDTQYF
TRBD2 | many | TRBJ2-7 | TRBV25-1 | TGTGCCAGCAGTGATGGCGGGAGGACGCGGGAGCAGTACTTC | CASSDGGRTREQYF
. | many | TRBJ1-6 | TRBV19 | TGTGCCAGTCAACCGGGACGCCTAAATTCACCCCTCCACTTT | CASQPGRLNSPLHF
. | . | TRBJ2-1 | TRBV6-5 | TGTGCCAGCAGGTGGCGGAGCGGCAATGAGCAGTTCTTC | CASRWRSGNEQFF
TRBD1 | . | TRBJ1-2 | TRBV29-1 | TGCAGCGTTGAAGCCCCGGGGACAGGGAGGAGCTATGGCTACACCTTC | CSVEAPGTGRSYGYTF
. | . | TRBJ1-1 | TRBV7-9 | TGTGCCAGCAGCTTAGAAGCCCGGGGGACTGAAGCTTTCTTT | CASSLEARGTEAFF
. | once | TRBJ2-7 | TRBV7-4 | TGTGCCAGCAGCTCATTGACAGACCCTTACGAGCAGTACTTC | CASSSLTDPYEQYF